This TCR beta chain was recorded in a study of tumor-infiltrating T cells and Merkel cell polyomavirus (dated by TCRdb to the late 2010s). Notes on the research overall: In Merkel cell carcinoma patients, the study examined CD8+ T cells specific for the Merkel cell polyomavirus KLL epitope. Patients presented at varying disease stages and were followed for a median of about three years, with a range of 1. The therapies patients received were varied and non-standardized, including chemotherapy, radiation and immunotherapies. In approximately 15 samples, TRB sequencing was done on KLL-tetramer-sorted cells from blood or tumor-infiltrating lymphocytes, along with roughly 12 matched whole-tumor samples. Most whole-tumor samples were approximately 24-micron curls cut from formalin-fixed, paraffin-embedded tissue blocks. Across the study, one tumor sample was obtained as a frozen nodal tumor digest and one as a flash-frozen core biopsy of a metastasis.

The library was produced with the immunoSEQ multiplex PCR assay. Adaptive Biotechnologies (Seattle, WA) carried out genomic DNA extraction, TRB sequencing and normalization. The authors processed their data as follows. To compute clonality, the Shannon entropy of productive TRB sequences was normalized by log2 of unique productive sequences and then subtracted from one. KLL-specific clonotypes in tumors were identified by matching TCRbeta CDR3 amino acid sequences to those from the tetramer-sorted sample of each patient. TCRdb re-hosts the immuneACCESS table, in-frame sequences only. Its copies lack some clones; in the studies checked, an unresolved V gene accounts for under half of them, and the cause for the rest is not known. V, J and clone size were drawn from that table, and D and trimming were deduced from the DNA. Here the sample has around 25,000 clones; about 85% occur a single time. The top ten clones comprise around 2.7% of the sample.

In the germline V gene, CDR1 corresponds to KGHSH and CDR2 to LQKENI. Trimming removed 3 bases from V and 0 bases from J; the gene matches leave 2 bases unexplained. The CDR3 contains 14 residues, cysteine and phenylalanine counted. Kept here is only the CDR3 DNA, which spans 42 bases and is read in frame from base 1. All patients' tumors stained robustly positive for Merkel cell polyomavirus Large T antigen by immunohistochemistry. The study included about 11 Merkel cell carcinoma patients whose blood and/or cultured TIL contained robust KLL-tetramer+ populations exceeding 0.04% of CD8+ T cells. Every patient was Caucasian, and patient ages had a median of approximately 60 years and ranged from roughly 50 to 85 years. Lymph node tumors were analyzed for patients with unknown primaries who presented with nodal disease, or when insufficient primary tissue was available. On this clone: The antigen it recognizes is unknown. Within one base of it there is no much larger clone, and no base qualities were kept.

What the work shows at the level of the full study, not this receptor alone: The small sample size of the study (n ≈ twelve patients) is a limitation. KLL-specific TRB repertoires were diverse and mostly private, with just one public clonotype, shared by two patients, among 350 to 500 unique sequences. A significant MCC-specific survival advantage (P = 0.0051) was associated with tumors having more unique KLL-specific clonotypes (roughly 5-110 vs 0-3). Significantly improved MCC-specific survival was associated with a higher intratumoral fraction of KLL-specific T cells (about 1.8-20% versus about 0-0.15%). Because only a single viral epitope was studied, T cells directed against other Merkel cell polyomavirus epitopes were not captured.

Material for sequencing was lymph node tissue. The TCR comes from a man in his fifties or sixties with Merkel cell carcinoma. Here the chain combines TRBV18 and TRBJ2-7; the central 7 bases match TRBD1. The base sequence is TGTGCCAGCTCACCGGGACAGTACTCCTACGAGCAGTACTTC. It translates to CASSPGQYSYEQYF. The entire variable domain, with the stretches around the CDR3 drawn from the reference TRBV18 and TRBJ2-7 proteins, is NAGVMQNPRHLVRRRGQEARLRCSPMKGHSHVYWYRQLPEEGLKFMVYLQKENIIDESGMPKERFSAEFPKEGPSILRIQQVVRGDSAAYFCASSPGQYSYEQYFGPGTRLTVT.